The clone carrying this T cell receptor beta chain came up once. Libraries were prepared by immunoSEQ multiplex PCR; TCRdb keeps only in-frame clonotypes and omits some of them. Of roughly 250,000 clones listed, approximately 86% are singletons. This sample was included in a study of blood T cell repertoires in COVID-19. J was trimmed by 4 bases and V by 3 bases; bases with no gene match: 7. This CDR3 is 15 amino acids long. From germline, CDR1 is SGHRS and CDR2 YFSETQ. Allocation to cohorts depended on clinical history reported by the participants. J is TRBJ1-3 and V is TRBV5-1; 7 bases map to TRBD1. The TCR comes from a woman between 45 and 60 years old who had recovered from COVID-19. Sequenced material: PBMCs or T cells enriched from blood (not recorded which). The CDR3 reads CASSSEGAQGNTIYF. As DNA, the CDR3 is TGCGCCAGCAGCTCAGAGGGGGCGCAAGGAAACACCATATATTTT. Full variable domain (outside the CDR3, taken from reference TRBV5-1 and TRBJ1-3): KAGVTQTPRYLIKTRGQQVTLSCSPISGHRSVSWYQQTPGQGLQFLFEYFSETQRNKGNFPGRFSGRQFSNSRSEMNVSTLELGDSALYLCASSSEGAQGNTIYFGEGSWLTVV.